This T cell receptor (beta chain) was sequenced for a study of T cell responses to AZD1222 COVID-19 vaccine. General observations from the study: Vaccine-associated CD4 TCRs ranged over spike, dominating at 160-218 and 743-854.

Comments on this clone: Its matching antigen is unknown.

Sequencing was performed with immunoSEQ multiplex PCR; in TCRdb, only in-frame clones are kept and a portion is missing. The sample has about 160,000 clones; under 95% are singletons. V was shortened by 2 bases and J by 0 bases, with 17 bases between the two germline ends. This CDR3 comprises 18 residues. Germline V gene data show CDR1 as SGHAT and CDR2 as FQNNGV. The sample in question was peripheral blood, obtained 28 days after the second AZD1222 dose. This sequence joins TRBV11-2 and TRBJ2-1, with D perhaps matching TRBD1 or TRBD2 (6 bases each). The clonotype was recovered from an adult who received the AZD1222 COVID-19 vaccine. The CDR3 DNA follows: TGTGCCAGCAGCTTATATAGGGGGGCCGAGTCCTCCTACAATGAGCAGTTCTTC. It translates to CASSLYRGAESSYNEQFF.